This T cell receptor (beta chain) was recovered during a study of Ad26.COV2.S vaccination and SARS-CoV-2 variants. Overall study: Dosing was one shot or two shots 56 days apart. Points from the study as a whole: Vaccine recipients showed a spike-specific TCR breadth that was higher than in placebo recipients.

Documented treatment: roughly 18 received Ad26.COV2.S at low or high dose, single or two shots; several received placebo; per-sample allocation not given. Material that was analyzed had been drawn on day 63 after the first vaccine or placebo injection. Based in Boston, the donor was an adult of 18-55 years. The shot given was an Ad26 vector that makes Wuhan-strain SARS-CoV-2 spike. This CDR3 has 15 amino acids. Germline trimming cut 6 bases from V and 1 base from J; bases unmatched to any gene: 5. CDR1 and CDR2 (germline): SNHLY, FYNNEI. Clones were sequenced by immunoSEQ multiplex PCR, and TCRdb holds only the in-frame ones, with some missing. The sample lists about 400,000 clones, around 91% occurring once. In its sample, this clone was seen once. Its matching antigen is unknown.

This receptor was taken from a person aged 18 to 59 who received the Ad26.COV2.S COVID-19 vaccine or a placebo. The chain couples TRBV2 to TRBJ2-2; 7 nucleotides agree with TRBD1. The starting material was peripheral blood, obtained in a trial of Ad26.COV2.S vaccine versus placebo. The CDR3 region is CASRGDSLNTGELFF. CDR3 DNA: TGTGCCAGCAGAGGGGACAGTCTGAACACCGGGGAGCTGTTTTTT. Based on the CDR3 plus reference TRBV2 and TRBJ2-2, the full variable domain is EPEVTQTPSHQVTQMGQEVILRCVPISNHLYFYWYRQILGQKVEFLVSFYNNEISEKSEIFDDQFSVERPDGSNFTLKIRSTKLEDSAMYFCASRGDSLNTGELFFGEGSRLTVL.